A selection of T cell receptor beta chains follows, all from one sample in a study of brain T cells in children with intractable seizures. Data came from immunoSEQ multiplex PCR; TCRdb stores just in-frame clones and leaves some out. This sample has about 120,000 clones, with approximately 94% found just once. Sample: peripheral blood, taken at surgery. The receptor set was obtained from a boy younger than two with hemimegalencephaly and intractable seizures. Both conserved end residues are part of each CDR3. The order of the fields is D gene, clone size, V gene, J gene, CDR3 protein, CDR3 DNA. A D gene is named only where the DNA matches it firmly. The listing skips clone size in some rows; elsewhere it reads once, few, many or a size class.

TRBD2	NA	TRBV24-1	TRBJ2-7	CATSGSGSSYEQYF	TGTGCCACCAGTGGTAGCGGGAGCTCCTACGAGCAGTACTTC
NA	NA	TRBV28	TRBJ1-2	CASSLLRGGYNYGYTF	TGTGCCAGCAGTTTATTGCGGGGGGGATATAACTATGGCTACACCTTC
NA	NA	TRBV5-1	TRBJ2-1	CASSLDSGNEQFF	TGCGCCAGCAGCTTGGATTCTGGCAATGAGCAGTTCTTC
NA	NA	TRBV18	TRBJ2-2	CASSLKGTGELFF	TGTGCCAGCTCTCTGAAGGGCACCGGGGAGCTGTTTTTT
NA	NA	TRBV28	TRBJ2-2	CASSLISPNTGELFF	TGTGCCAGCAGTTTAATTTCTCCGAACACCGGGGAGCTGTTTTTT
TRBD2	NA	TRBV11-2	TRBJ2-7	CASSSGGRLAGPTYEQYF	TGTGCCAGCAGCTCAGGGGGGCGACTAGCGGGACCCACCTACGAGCAGTACTTC
NA	NA	TRBV9	TRBJ2-3	CASSVGASTDTQYF	TGTGCCAGCAGCGTGGGAGCTAGCACAGATACGCAGTATTTT
NA	NA	TRBV19	TRBJ2-3	CASSRADTQYF	TGTGCCAGTAGTAGAGCAGATACGCAGTATTTT
NA	NA	TRBV24-1	TRBJ1-3	CATSDHMGYSGNTIYF	TGTGCCACCAGTGATCATATGGGATACTCTGGAAACACCATATATTTT
NA	NA	TRBV5-1	TRBJ2-5	CASSLGVQTFQETQYF	TGCGCCAGCAGCTTGGGGGTACAGACCTTCCAAGAGACCCAGTACTTC
NA	NA	TRBV6-2/TRBV6-3	TRBJ2-7	CASSYSHEQYF	TGTGCCAGCAGTTATTCCCACGAGCAGTACTTC
NA	NA	TRBV11-3	TRBJ2-1	CASSLGLYNEQFF	TGTGCCAGCAGCTTAGGACTTTACAATGAGCAGTTCTTC
NA	NA	TRBV4-2	TRBJ2-3	CASSQDLASDTQYF	TGTGCCAGCAGCCAAGACTTGGCGTCAGATACGCAGTATTTT
NA	NA	TRBV18	TRBJ2-4	CASSPPQGDQYF	TGTGCCAGCTCACCACCGCAAGGGGACCAGTACTTC
TRBD1	NA	TRBV27	TRBJ2-7	CASSLQGAGGYEQYF	TGTGCCAGCAGTTTACAGGGTGCAGGGGGCTACGAGCAGTACTTC
TRBD1	NA	TRBV9	TRBJ2-7	CASSPRTGLGEQYF	TGTGCCAGCAGCCCCCGGACAGGGTTGGGGGAGCAGTACTTC
TRBD1	NA	TRBV11-2	TRBJ1-3	CASSPGQGVGNTIYF	TGTGCCAGCAGCCCCGGACAGGGGGTTGGAAACACCATATATTTT
NA	NA	TRBV19	TRBJ1-1	CASSMGRVGNTEAFF	TGTGCCAGTAGTATGGGCAGGGTGGGGAACACTGAAGCTTTCTTT
TRBD2	NA	TRBV4-1	TRBJ2-7	CASAGTSSYEQYF	TGCGCCAGCGCCGGGACTAGCTCCTACGAGCAGTACTTC
TRBD2	NA	TRBV14	TRBJ2-4	CASSPGLAVRTDRAKNIQYF	TGTGCCAGCAGCCCCGGACTAGCGGTCCGTACCGACCGGGCCAAAAACATTCAGTACTTC
NA	NA	TRBV28	TRBJ1-1	CASSLSLPTEAFF	TGTGCCAGCAGTTTGTCTCTCCCTACTGAAGCTTTCTTT
NA	NA	TRBV6-5	TRBJ1-2	CASSLGANYGYTF	TGTGCCAGCAGTTTGGGGGCGAACTATGGCTACACCTTC
NA	few	TRBV11-2	TRBJ2-5	CASSLLLGEETQYF	TGTGCCAGCAGCTTATTATTGGGGGAAGAGACCCAGTACTTC
NA	NA	TRBV5-4	TRBJ1-1	CASSSRTRGNTEAFF	TGTGCCAGCAGCTCCCGGACGAGGGGGAACACTGAAGCTTTCTTT
NA	NA	TRBV15	TRBJ1-5	CATSRSQNPNQPQHF	TGTGCCACCAGCAGGTCACAGAATCCGAATCAGCCCCAGCATTTT
NA	NA	TRBV2	TRBJ2-3	CASRASTDTQYF	TGTGCCAGCAGGGCTAGCACAGATACGCAGTATTTT
NA	NA	TRBV28	TRBJ1-1	CASSLRLGQEDTEAFF	TGTGCCAGCAGTTTACGGTTGGGGCAGGAGGACACTGAAGCTTTCTTT
NA	NA	TRBV7-2	TRBJ2-1	CASSPDSNEQFF	TGTGCCAGCAGCCCCGACAGCAATGAGCAGTTCTTC
NA	NA	TRBV27	TRBJ2-7	CASSLGPGQAFSYEQYF	TGTGCCAGCAGTCTGGGACCGGGACAAGCTTTCTCCTACGAGCAGTACTTC
NA	NA	TRBV5-6	TRBJ2-1	CASSPGWNEQFF	TGTGCCAGCAGCCCCGGATGGAATGAGCAGTTCTTC
NA	NA	TRBV28	TRBJ1-2	CASSSQDGYTF	TGTGCCAGCAGTTCCCAGGATGGCTACACCTTC
NA	NA	TRBV5-1	TRBJ1-4	CASSLGVRGEKLFF	TGCGCCAGCAGCTTGGGTGTCAGAGGGGAAAAACTGTTTTTT
NA	NA	TRBV29-1	TRBJ2-1	CSVDRGWDEQFF	TGCAGCGTTGACAGGGGATGGGATGAGCAGTTCTTC
TRBD1	once	TRBV7-3	TRBJ1-2	CASRDRVISDYGYTF	TGTGCCAGCAGGGACAGGGTGATCTCTGACTATGGCTACACCTTC
NA	NA	TRBV4-1	TRBJ2-2	CASRGYTGELFF	TGCGCCAGCAGGGGGTACACCGGGGAGCTGTTTTTT
NA	NA	TRBV7-9	TRBJ1-4	CASSTTARVLGRANEKLFF	TGTGCCAGCAGCACCACCGCCCGGGTTCTGGGACGGGCAAATGAAAAACTGTTTTTT
TRBD2	NA	TRBV5-1	TRBJ2-3	CASSWTSGSTDTQYF	TGCGCCAGCAGCTGGACTAGCGGGAGCACAGATACGCAGTATTTT
TRBD2	NA	TRBV5-6	TRBJ2-3	CASSLRTSGGSTDTQYF	TGTGCCAGCAGCTTGCGGACTAGCGGGGGGAGCACAGATACGCAGTATTTT
TRBD2	NA	TRBV28	TRBJ2-1	CASSFLGGLAGTYNEQFF	TGTGCCAGCAGTTTCTTGGGGGGCCTAGCGGGAACCTACAATGAGCAGTTCTTC
NA	NA	TRBV6-6	TRBJ2-1	CASSYSTAANEQFF	TGTGCCAGCAGTTACTCGACGGCCGCTAATGAGCAGTTCTTC
TRBD1	NA	TRBV9	TRBJ1-4	CASSPSTGGNEKLFF	TGTGCCAGCAGCCCATCGACAGGGGGAAATGAAAAACTGTTTTTT